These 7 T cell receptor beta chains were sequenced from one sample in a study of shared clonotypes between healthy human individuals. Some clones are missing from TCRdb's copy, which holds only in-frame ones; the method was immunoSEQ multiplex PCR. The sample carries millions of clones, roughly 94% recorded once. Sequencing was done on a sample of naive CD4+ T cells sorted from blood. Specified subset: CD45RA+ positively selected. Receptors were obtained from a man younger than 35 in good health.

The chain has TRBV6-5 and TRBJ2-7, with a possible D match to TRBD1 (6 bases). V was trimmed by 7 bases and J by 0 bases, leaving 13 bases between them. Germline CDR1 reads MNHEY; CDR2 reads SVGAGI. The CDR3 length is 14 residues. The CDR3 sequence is CASIRDNPSYEQYF. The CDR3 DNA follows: TGTGCCAGCATTCGGGACAACCCCTCCTACGAGCAGTACTTC.

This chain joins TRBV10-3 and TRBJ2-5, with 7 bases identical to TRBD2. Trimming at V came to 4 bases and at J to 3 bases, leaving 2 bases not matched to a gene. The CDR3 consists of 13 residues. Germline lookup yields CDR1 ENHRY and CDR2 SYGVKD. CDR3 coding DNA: TGTGCCATCAGTGGGACTAGAAAAGAGACCCAGTACTTC. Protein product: CAISGTRKETQYF.

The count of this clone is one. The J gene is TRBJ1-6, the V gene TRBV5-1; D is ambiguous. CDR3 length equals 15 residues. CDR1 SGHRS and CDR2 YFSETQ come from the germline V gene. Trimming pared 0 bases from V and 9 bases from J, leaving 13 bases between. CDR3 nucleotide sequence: TGCGCCAGCAGCTTGGGACCGGGGTTCGGTTCACCCCTCCACTTT. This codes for CASSLGPGFGSPLHF.

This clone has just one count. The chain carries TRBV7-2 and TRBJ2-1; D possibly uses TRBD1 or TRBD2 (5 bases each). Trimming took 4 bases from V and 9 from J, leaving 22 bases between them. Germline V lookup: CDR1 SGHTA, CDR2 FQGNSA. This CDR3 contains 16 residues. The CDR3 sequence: CASSSRRDERVGEQFF. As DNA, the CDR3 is TGTGCCAGCAGCTCCCGCCGGGACGAGCGAGTGGGTGAGCAGTTCTTC.

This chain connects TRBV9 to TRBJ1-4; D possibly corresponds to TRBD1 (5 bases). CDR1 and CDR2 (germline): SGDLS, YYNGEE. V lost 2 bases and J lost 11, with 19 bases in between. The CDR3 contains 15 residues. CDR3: CASSVRTRPDYKLFF. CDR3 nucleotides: TGTGCCAGCAGCGTTCGGACAAGGCCAGATTATAAACTGTTTTTT.

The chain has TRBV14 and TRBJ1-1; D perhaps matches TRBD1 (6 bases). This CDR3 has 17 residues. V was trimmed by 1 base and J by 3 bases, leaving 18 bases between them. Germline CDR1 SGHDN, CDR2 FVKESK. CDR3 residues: CASSQVRQAGRDTEAFF. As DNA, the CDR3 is TGTGCCAGCAGCCAAGTGCGACAGGCAGGGCGGGACACTGAAGCTTTCTTT.

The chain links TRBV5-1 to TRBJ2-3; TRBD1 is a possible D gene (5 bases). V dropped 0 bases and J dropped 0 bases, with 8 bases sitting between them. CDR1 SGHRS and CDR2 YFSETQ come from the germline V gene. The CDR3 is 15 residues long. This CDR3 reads CASSLGQLSTDTQYF. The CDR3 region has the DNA TGCGCCAGCAGCTTGGGACAGCTAAGCACAGATACGCAGTATTTT.